This TCR beta chain was recovered during a study of T cell changes during pregnancy in multiple sclerosis. CDR3 length: 12 amino acids. Germline assignment: CDR1 MDHEN and CDR2 SYDVKM. V lost 2 bases, J lost 8 bases, and 1 base stayed unmatched. Sequenced by immunoSEQ multiplex PCR; TCRdb stores in-frame clones only, minus some. This sample has 85,000 to 100,000 clones, with over 80% found just once. This sequence joins TRBV28 and TRBJ1-1, with 8 bases aligning to TRBD1. This sequence originates from a female donor with multiple sclerosis, enrolled in a pregnancy study. Specimen: peripheral blood, collected in the first trimester of pregnancy. The CDR3 bases are TGTGCCAGCAGTTTAGGGACAGGCGAAGCTTTCTTT. Amino acid sequence: CASSLGTGEAFF.